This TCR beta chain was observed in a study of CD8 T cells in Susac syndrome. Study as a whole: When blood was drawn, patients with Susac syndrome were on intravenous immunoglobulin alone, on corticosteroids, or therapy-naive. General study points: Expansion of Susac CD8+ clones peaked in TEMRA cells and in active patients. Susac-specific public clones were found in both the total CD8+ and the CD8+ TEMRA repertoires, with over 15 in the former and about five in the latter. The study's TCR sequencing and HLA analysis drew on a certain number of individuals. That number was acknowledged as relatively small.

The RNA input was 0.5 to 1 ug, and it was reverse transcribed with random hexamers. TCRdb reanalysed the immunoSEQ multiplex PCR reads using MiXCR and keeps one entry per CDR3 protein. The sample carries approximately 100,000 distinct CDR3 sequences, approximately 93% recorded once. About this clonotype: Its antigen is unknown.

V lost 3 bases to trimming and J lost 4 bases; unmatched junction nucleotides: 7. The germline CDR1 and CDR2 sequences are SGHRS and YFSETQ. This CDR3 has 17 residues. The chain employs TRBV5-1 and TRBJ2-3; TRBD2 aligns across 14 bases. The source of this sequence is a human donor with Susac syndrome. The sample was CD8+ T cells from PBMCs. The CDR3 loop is CASSSPPGLAGADTQYF. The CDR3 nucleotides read TGCGCCAGCAGCTCACCGCCGGGACTAGCGGGGGCAGATACGCAGTATTTT.